A single sample is the source of the 13 T cell receptor beta chains below, sequenced in a study of shared clonotypes between healthy human individuals. Here immunoSEQ multiplex PCR was the method, and the copy in TCRdb shows in-frame clones only, minus some. The data contain some 2,400,000 clones, about 94% of them singletons. Material for sequencing was naive CD4+ T cells sorted from blood. Subset: CD45RA+ positively selected. These receptor sequences come from a young man in good health.

The chain links TRBV5-1 to TRBJ2-1; D perhaps matches TRBD1 (6 bases). V lost 1 base and J 7 bases, leaving 15 bases between the germline ends. The CDR3 covers 15 residues. Germline V gene data show CDR1 as SGHRS and CDR2 as YFSETQ. The CDR3 protein is CASSLIQGNRNEQFF. The CDR3 coding sequence is TGCGCCAGCAGCTTGATACAGGGTAACCGGAATGAGCAGTTCTTC.

CDR3 sequence (DNA): TGTGCCAGTAGCGTGACACCTGCAGATACGCAGTATTTT. It is translated as CASSVTPADTQYF. This chain joins TRBV19 and TRBJ2-3; D is uncertain. The ends were cut back, 6 bases at V and 4 bases at J, with 11 bases in the middle. The CDR3 spans 13 residues. Per the germline V gene, CDR1 is LNHDA and CDR2 is SQIVND (reference sequence).

The J gene is TRBJ2-7, the V gene TRBV10-3; 12 bases fit TRBD2. CDR1 and CDR2 from the germline V gene are ENHRY and SYGVKD. There are 16 residues in the CDR3. V lost 7 bases to trimming and J lost 7 bases; unmatched junction nucleotides: 14. The CDR3 bases are TGTGCCATCACGCCGGGGCTAGCGGGAGGGCCGGGGGAGCAGTACTTC. Residues: CAITPGLAGGPGEQYF.

The rearrangement uses TRBV4-3 and TRBJ2-1; the D gene is possibly TRBD1 (6 bases). The length of the CDR3 is 13 residues. From germline, CDR1 is LGHNA and CDR2 YSLEER. Trimming stripped 3 bases from V and 6 bases from J, with 9 bases between. The CDR3 DNA follows: TGCGCCAGCAGCCATCAGGGGATCAATGAGCAGTTCTTC. It encodes CASSHQGINEQFF.

The J gene is TRBJ2-2, the V gene TRBV15, with D perhaps matching TRBD1 (6 bases). The CDR3 covers 16 residues. V was trimmed by 1 base and J by 1 base, leaving 10 bases between them. Germline lookup yields CDR1 LNHNV and CDR2 YYDKDF (reference sequence). The CDR3 nucleotides read TGTGCCACCAGCAGAGGAGGGACACAGAACACCGGGGAGCTGTTTTTT. Its protein is CATSRGGTQNTGELFF.

The chain couples TRBV25-1 to TRBJ2-7; D is undetermined. Trimming cost V 4 bases and J 3 bases, with 4 bases left between them. CDR1 is MGHDK, CDR2 SYGVNS, per germline. This CDR3 is built from 11 residues. The CDR3 DNA sequence: TGTGCCAGCAGTGGAAACTACGAGCAGTACTTC. Residues: CASSGNYEQYF.

This rearrangement joins TRBV30 to TRBJ1-5; no firm D call. This CDR3 contains 15 residues. Germline V CDR1 and CDR2: GTSNPN, SVGIG (reference sequence). Trimming removed 2 bases at V and 6 bases at J, with 17 bases between. The CDR3 is CAWSNGGTASQPQHF. CDR3 sequence (DNA): TGTGCCTGGAGTAACGGAGGAACAGCCAGTCAGCCCCAGCATTTT. Full variable domain (outside the CDR3, taken from reference TRBV30 and TRBJ1-5): SQTIHQWPATLVQPVGSPLSLECTVEGTSNPNLYWYRQAAGRGLQLLFYSVGIGQISSEVPQNLSASRPQDRQFILSSKKLLLSDSGFYLCAWSNGGTASQPQHFGDGTRLSIL.

This rearrangement joins TRBV4-1 to TRBJ2-2, with 7 bases aligning to TRBD1. The CDR3 sequence is 15 residues long. V lost 2 bases, J lost 3 bases, and 3 bases stayed unmatched. Germline CDR1 reads MGHRA; CDR2 reads YSYEKL. The CDR3 protein is CASSQPDRDTGELFF. The DNA of the CDR3 is TGCGCCAGCAGCCAACCAGACAGGGACACCGGGGAGCTGTTTTTT.

The rearrangement joins TRBV6-6 to TRBJ2-2; either TRBD1 or TRBD2 may supply D (6 bases each). This CDR3 spans 16 amino acids. CDR1 is MNHNY and CDR2 is SVGAGI in the germline V gene (reference sequence). The V and J ends lost 8 bases and 3 bases respectively, with 19 bases between them. CDR3 protein: CASLQGGKPDTGELFF. CDR3 nucleotides: TGTGCCAGCCTTCAAGGGGGGAAGCCCGACACCGGGGAGCTGTTTTTT.

This rearrangement joins TRBV2 to TRBJ1-5, with 7 bases fitting TRBD1. With V trimmed by 8 bases and J by 0 bases, 7 bases remained unmatched. This CDR3 contains 15 residues. The V gene's germline CDR1 is SNHLY and CDR2 FYNNEI. For the CDR3, the DNA is TGTGCCAGCGGACGGGACAGTACTAGCAATCAGCCCCAGCATTTT. Its translation is CASGRDSTSNQPQHF.

The chain couples TRBV19 to TRBJ1-2, with 7 bases fitting TRBD1. Germline V lookup: CDR1 LNHDA, CDR2 SQIVND (reference sequence). The V segment lost 5 bases and the J segment 12 bases; nucleotides outside the gene matches: 12. CDR3 size: 13 residues. Here the CDR3 DNA reads TGTGCCAGTAGTGAACCGGGACAGTCAAAAGACACCTTC. Protein sequence: CASSEPGQSKDTF.

The rearrangement uses TRBV9 and TRBJ2-3; 7 nucleotides line up with TRBD2. The V segment lost 0 bases and the J segment 6 bases; nucleotides outside the gene matches: 7. The germline V gene encodes CDR1 SGDLS and CDR2 YYNGEE. CDR3 size: 15 residues. CDR3 nucleotides: TGTGCCAGCAGCGTAGGAGCGGGGCCGGTGGATACGCAGTATTTT. Translated, it gives CASSVGAGPVDTQYF.

V is TRBV30 and J is TRBJ1-2, with 9 bases aligning to TRBD1. Germline assignment: CDR1 GTSNPN and CDR2 SVGIG (reference sequence). The CDR3 totals 13 residues. The junction had 4 bases not matched to a gene; V was cut back by 2 bases and J by 6 bases. The CDR3 loop reads CAWSSRQGDGYTF. The CDR3 nucleotides are TGTGCCTGGAGTTCAAGACAGGGGGATGGCTACACCTTC.